What follows are 2 T cell receptor beta chains derived from one specimen sequenced in a study of molecular identifiers for immune sequencing clone quantification. MiXCR was run by TCRdb on the PCR reads, yielding one entry per CDR3 protein. The sample has 50 to 70 distinct CDR3 sequences. Streptamer staining of CMV-specific cells used the pp65 482-490 epitope; anti-phycoerythrin magnetic microbeads were used for their enrichment. The study's findings and limits: Samples of CMV-specific effector cells originated from CMV-seropositive donors and reflect infection-driven expansion.

Source material: CMV-specific effector CD8+ T cells from blood (PBMCs), not recorded whether cultured. As for subset: CMVpp65 epitope streptamer+ CD45RA+CCR7-CD27-IL7Rlo effector CD8 T cells. The receptor set was obtained from a human donor in good health. Some libraries in this study had Jurkat cell RNA spiked in.

Details on this clonotype: The junction departs from the called germline gene at one end, perhaps through a read error. This chain uses TRBV6-5 with TRBJ1-2; D unclear. This CDR3 spans 15 amino acids. The germline gives CDR1 MNHEY, CDR2 SVGAGI. This CDR3 is CSLSYSPGPWCGSPF. For the CDR3, the DNA is TGTTCCCTCAGTTACTCTCCCGGGCCCTGGTGTGGCTCCCCCTTC.

This clonotype qualifies as medium-sized. The CDR3 sequence: CASTPGTYEQYF. The CDR3 nucleotides read TGTGCCAGCACCCCGGGTACCTACGAGCAGTACTTC. This chain joins TRBV12-3 or TRBV12-4 and TRBJ2-7, with no clear D. The CDR3 is made up of 12 amino acids. Trimming pared 7 bases from V and 2 bases from J, leaving 9 bases between.